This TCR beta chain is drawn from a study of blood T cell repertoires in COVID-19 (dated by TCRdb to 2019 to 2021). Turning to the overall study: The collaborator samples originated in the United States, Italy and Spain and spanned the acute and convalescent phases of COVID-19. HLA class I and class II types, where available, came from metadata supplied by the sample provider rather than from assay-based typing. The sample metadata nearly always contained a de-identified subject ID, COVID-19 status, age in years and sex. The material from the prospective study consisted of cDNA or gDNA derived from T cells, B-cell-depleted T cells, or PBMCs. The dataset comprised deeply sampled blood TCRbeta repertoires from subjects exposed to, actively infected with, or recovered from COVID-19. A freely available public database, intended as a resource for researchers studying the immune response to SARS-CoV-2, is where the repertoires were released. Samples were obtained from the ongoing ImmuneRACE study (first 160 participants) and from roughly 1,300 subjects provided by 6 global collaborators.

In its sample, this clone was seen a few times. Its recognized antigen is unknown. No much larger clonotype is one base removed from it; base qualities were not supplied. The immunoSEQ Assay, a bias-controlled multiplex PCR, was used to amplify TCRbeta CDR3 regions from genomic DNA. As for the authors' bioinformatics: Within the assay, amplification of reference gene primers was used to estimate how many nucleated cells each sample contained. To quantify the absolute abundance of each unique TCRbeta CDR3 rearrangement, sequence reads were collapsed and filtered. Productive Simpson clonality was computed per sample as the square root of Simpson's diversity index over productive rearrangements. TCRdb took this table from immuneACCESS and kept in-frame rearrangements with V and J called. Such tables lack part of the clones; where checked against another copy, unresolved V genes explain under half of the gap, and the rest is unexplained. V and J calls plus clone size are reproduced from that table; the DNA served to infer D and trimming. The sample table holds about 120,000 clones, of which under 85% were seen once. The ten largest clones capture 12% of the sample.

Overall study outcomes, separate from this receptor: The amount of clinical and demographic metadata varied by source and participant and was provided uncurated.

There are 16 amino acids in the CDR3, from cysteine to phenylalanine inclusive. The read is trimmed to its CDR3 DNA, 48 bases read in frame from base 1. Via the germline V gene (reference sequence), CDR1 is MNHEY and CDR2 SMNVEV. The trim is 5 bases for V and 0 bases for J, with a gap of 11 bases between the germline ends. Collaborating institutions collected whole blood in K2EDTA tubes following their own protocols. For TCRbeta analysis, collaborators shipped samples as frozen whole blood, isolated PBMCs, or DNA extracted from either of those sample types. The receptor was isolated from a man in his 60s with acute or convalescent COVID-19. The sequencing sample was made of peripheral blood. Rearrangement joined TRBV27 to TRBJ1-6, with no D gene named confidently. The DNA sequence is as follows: TGTGCCAGCAGTCCCACCCCGAGCTCCTATAATTCACCCCTCCACTTT. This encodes CASSPTPSSYNSPLHF.